The source of this T cell receptor beta chain is a study of patients and donors after allogeneic stem cell transplantation (dated by TCRdb to about 2020). Trimming removed 3 bases from V and 6 bases from J, leaving 19 bases between the germline ends. The CDR3, cysteine through phenylalanine, is 16 amino acids long. Here the CDR3 DNA is all that survives: 48 bases in frame from base 1. For CDR1 and CDR2, the germline V gene lists SGHRS and YFSETQ. Regarding this clonotype: Its antigen has not been determined. No base-level quality is on record; no much larger clone is a single base apart.

Library preparation employed RT-PCR. The run used a NextSeq 550. TCRdb reworked the public reads: Q25 trimming with fastp, MiXCR clone assembly, productive beta chains retained. Each CDR3 protein gets just one entry, which takes the most common genes and DNA from the rows behind it. Counted in this sample were about 960,000 distinct CDR3 sequences; 15% to 20% of them appeared once. The ten largest clonotypes hold around 6% of the sample. This chain is built from TRBV5-1 and TRBJ2-1, with the D gene not confidently named. The receptor's source is a human donor who was either an allogeneic HSCT recipient or a stem cell or donor lymphocyte infusion donor (not recorded which). It is not recorded whose cells these are; they may come from a transplant donor. The sample comprised blood, either unsorted or a sorted T cell fraction (not recorded which). The DNA reads TGCGCCAGCAGCTCCCACTCCGGAACGCGTCCCAATGAGCAGTTCTTC. Its protein reads: CASSSHSGTRPNEQFF. Beyond the CDR3, the reference TRBV5-1 and TRBJ2-1 genes provide the residues; the full variable domain reads: KAGVTQTPRYLIKTRGQQVTLSCSPISGHRSVSWYQQTPGQGLQFLFEYFSETQRNKGNFPGRFSGRQFSNSRSEMNVSTLELGDSALYLCASSSHSGTRPNEQFFGPGTRLTVL.